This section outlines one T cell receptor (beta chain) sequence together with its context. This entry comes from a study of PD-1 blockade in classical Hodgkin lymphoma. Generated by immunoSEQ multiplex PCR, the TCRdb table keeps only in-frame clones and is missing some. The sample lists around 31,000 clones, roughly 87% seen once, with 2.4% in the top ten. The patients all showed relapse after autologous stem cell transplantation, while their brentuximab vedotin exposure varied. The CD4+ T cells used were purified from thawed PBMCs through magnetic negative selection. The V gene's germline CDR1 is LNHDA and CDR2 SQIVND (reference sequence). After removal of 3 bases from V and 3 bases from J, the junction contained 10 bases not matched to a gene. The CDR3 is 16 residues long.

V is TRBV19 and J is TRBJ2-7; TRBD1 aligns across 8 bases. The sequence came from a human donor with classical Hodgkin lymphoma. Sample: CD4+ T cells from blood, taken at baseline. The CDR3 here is CASSILRPGGIYEQYF. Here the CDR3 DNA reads TGTGCCAGTAGTATTCTCCGGCCAGGGGGCATCTACGAGCAGTACTTC.